This is a list of T cell receptor beta chains from one sample in a study of human T cells and chemical hapten exposure. MiXCR was run by TCRdb on the RACE reads, yielding one entry per CDR3 protein. The sample includes 25,000 to 35,000 distinct CDR3 sequences, approximately 5.8% of them seen just once. The starting material was whole blood, obtained in connection with sensitization to the hapten diphenylcyclopropenone (DPC). The receptors stem from a man under 40 with alopecia areata. Some clones in this sample may be carry-over from other donors' samples. Both conserved end residues are part of each CDR3. A D gene is named only where the DNA matches it firmly. Where a row states a size, it is once, few, many or the class of an expanded clone; other rows omit it.

v_gene	j_gene	d_gene	abundance	CDR3nt	CDR3aa
TRBV5-8	TRBJ1-2	NA	many	TGTGCCAGCAGCCCCTTCACTAACTATGGCTACACCTTC	CASSPFTNYGYTF
TRBV7-9	TRBJ2-7	TRBD2	many	TGTGCCTTAGAAAGTAGGGATAGCGGGGGGCCCTACGAGCAGTACTTC	CALESRDSGGPYEQYF
TRBV25-1	TRBJ2-7	NA	many	TGTGCCAGCAGTTCCTTTAGGGAAATCTACGAGCAGTACTTC	CASSSFREIYEQYF
TRBV7-2	TRBJ2-1	TRBD2	NA	TGTGCCAGCAGCCCACGACTAGCGGGGGTCTACAATGAGCAGTTCTTC	CASSPRLAGVYNEQFF
TRBV29-1	TRBJ2-3	NA	many	TGCAGCGTTGTCCCCCTGGCGGGGAGCACAGATACGCAGTATTTT	CSVVPLAGSTDTQYF
TRBV14	TRBJ1-3	NA	NA	TGTGCCAGCAGCCCTTGGGAGTGGAAGCCTGGAAACACCATATATTTT	CASSPWEWKPGNTIYF
TRBV11-3	TRBJ1-2	NA	many	TGTGCCAGCAGCTTTGGGAGGAGCAATGGCTACACCTTC	CASSFGRSNGYTF
TRBV12-3/TRBV12-4	TRBJ2-2	NA	NA	TGTGCCAGCAGCCGGGACCGCCGGTCGGGTGGGGAGCTGTTTTTT	CASSRDRRSGGELFF
TRBV10-2	TRBJ2-1	TRBD2	many	TGCGCCAGCAGTGAGTATCTAGCGGGGGGCATCGATGAGCAGTTCTTC	CASSEYLAGGIDEQFF
TRBV20-1	TRBJ2-5	NA	many	TGCAGTGCGGGAAACGCAGAGACCCAGTACTTC	CSAGNAETQYF
TRBV2	TRBJ2-1	TRBD1	many	TGTGCCAGCAGGGTGACAGGGGTCAATGAGCAGTTCTTC	CASRVTGVNEQFF
TRBV19	TRBJ1-1	NA	many	TGTGCCAGTAGCCACGGTGGGAGAACTGAAGCTTTCTTT	CASSHGGRTEAFF
TRBV28	TRBJ2-5	NA	many	TGTGCCAGCAGTTTCACTGGGGCAGTTGGATACCAAGAGACCCAGTACTTC	CASSFTGAVGYQETQYF
TRBV3-1	TRBJ1-2	NA	medium-sized	TGTGCCAGCAGCACCCAGAGTTATGGCTACACCTTC	CASSTQSYGYTF
TRBV4-1	TRBJ1-1	NA	many	TGCGCCAGCAGCCAAGATGGTGCAGGCCTAACTGAAGCTTTCTTT	CASSQDGAGLTEAFF
TRBV4-1	TRBJ2-5	NA	few	TGCGCCAGCAGCCAAGCCATACAAGAGACCCAGTACTTC	CASSQAIQETQYF
TRBV11-3	TRBJ2-1	TRBD2	many	TGTGCCAGCAGCCTAATAAGCGGGAGGGAGCAGTTCTTC	CASSLISGREQFF
TRBV12-3/TRBV12-4	TRBJ2-1	TRBD1	many	TGTGCCAGCAGTTCTGCGCCGGGACAGGGGGCACATGAGCAGTTCTTC	CASSSAPGQGAHEQFF
TRBV24-1	TRBJ1-1	NA	NA	TGTGCCACCAGTGATTTGAAACAGAAGAACACTGAAGCTTTCTTT	CATSDLKQKNTEAFF
TRBV29-1	TRBJ2-3	TRBD1	many	TGCAGCGTTACCCAAAACAGGGGGACAGATACGCAGTATTTT	CSVTQNRGTDTQYF
TRBV4-3	TRBJ2-1	NA	many	TGCGCCAGCAGCCGGGACAAGTACTACAATGAGCAGTTCTTC	CASSRDKYYNEQFF
TRBV11-2	TRBJ2-1	NA	many	TGTGCCAGCAGCCCGCGGACAGTCGCTTCCTACAATGAGCAGTTCTTC	CASSPRTVASYNEQFF
TRBV3-1	TRBJ2-1	NA	many	TGTGCCAGCAGCCAGAATGCGGGAAATGAGCAGTTCTTC	CASSQNAGNEQFF
TRBV19	TRBJ2-5	TRBD2	many	TGTGCCAGTAGTTCCCTAGCGGGGGCAGAGACCCAGTACTTC	CASSSLAGAETQYF
TRBV7-9	TRBJ2-5	TRBD2	many	TGTGCCAGCAGCTTAGCCACAGGACTAGCCGGATCTACCCAGTACTTC	CASSLATGLAGSTQYF
TRBV7-8	TRBJ2-5	TRBD1	NA	TGTGCCAGCAGCTTCGCGGGACAGGGGGAGACCCAGTACTTC	CASSFAGQGETQYF
TRBV5-1	TRBJ2-1	TRBD2	NA	TGCGCCAGCAGCTTGGACGGCGGGAGGAATGAGCAGTTCTTC	CASSLDGGRNEQFF
TRBV20-1	TRBJ1-5	TRBD1	many	TGCAGTGCTAGAGCCGGGACAGGGGATAATCAGCCCCAGCATTTT	CSARAGTGDNQPQHF
TRBV16	TRBJ1-4	TRBD1	many	TGTGCCAGCAGCTCCCAGGGGGCTCTCCGAAAACTGTTTTTT	CASSSQGALRKLFF
TRBV6-5	TRBJ2-1	TRBD2	many	TGTGCCAGCAGTTACTCGACTAGCGGGAGCAATGAGCAGTTCTTC	CASSYSTSGSNEQFF
TRBV2	TRBJ2-6	NA	many	TGTGCCAGCAGCGCTGCCCAGGGACGAGACTCTGGGGCCAACGTCCTGACTTTC	CASSAAQGRDSGANVLTF
TRBV6-5	TRBJ2-1	TRBD1	many	TGTGCCAGCAGCCGAGGTGGGGGACAGGGGCGTAATGAGCAGTTCTTC	CASSRGGGQGRNEQFF
TRBV5-8	TRBJ2-3	NA	many	TGTGCCAGCAGCTTGGGACGGGGGCGAGGCACAGATACGCAGTATTTT	CASSLGRGRGTDTQYF
TRBV29-1	TRBJ1-2	NA	once	TGCAGCGTTGACCACACGGGGTTCGGCTACACCTTC	CSVDHTGFGYTF
TRBV29-1	TRBJ2-6	NA	few	TGCAGCGTTGAAAGAGGGAGCTCTGGGGCCAACGTCCTGACTTTC	CSVERGSSGANVLTF
TRBV19	TRBJ1-5	NA	many	TGTGCCAGTAGTGTCCGACAGACTAGCATCCGTACCAGCGGTAGCAATCAGCCCCAGCATTTT	CASSVRQTSIRTSGSNQPQHF
TRBV4-1	TRBJ1-2	TRBD1	many	TGCGCCAGCAGCCAAGATCAGGGGGGGAAATATGGCTACACCTTC	CASSQDQGGKYGYTF
TRBV7-2	TRBJ2-4	TRBD2	many	TGTGCCAGCAGCTTAAATCACCAGCGGGGGAAGTTAGCCAAAAACATTCAGTACTTC	CASSLNHQRGKLAKNIQYF
TRBV19	TRBJ1-4	NA	many	TGTGCCAGTAGTATGGGCAGAGAAAATGAAAAACTGTTTTTT	CASSMGRENEKLFF
TRBV29-1	TRBJ2-7	NA	many	TGCAGCGCAAGGGGGAACTTCGGGACCTACGAGCAGTACTTC	CSARGNFGTYEQYF